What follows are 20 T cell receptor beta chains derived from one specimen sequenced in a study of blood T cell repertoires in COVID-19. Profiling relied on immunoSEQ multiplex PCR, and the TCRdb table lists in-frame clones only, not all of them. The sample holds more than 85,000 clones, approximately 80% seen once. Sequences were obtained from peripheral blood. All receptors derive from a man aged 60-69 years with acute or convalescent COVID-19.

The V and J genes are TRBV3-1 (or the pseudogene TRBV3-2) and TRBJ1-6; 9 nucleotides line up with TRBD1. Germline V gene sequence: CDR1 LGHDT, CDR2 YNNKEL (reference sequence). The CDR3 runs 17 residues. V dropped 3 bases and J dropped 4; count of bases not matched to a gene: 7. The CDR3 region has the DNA TGTGCCAGCAGCCAGGTTTCGACAGGGGGGTATAATTCACCCCTCCACTTT. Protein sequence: CASSQVSTGGYNSPLHF.

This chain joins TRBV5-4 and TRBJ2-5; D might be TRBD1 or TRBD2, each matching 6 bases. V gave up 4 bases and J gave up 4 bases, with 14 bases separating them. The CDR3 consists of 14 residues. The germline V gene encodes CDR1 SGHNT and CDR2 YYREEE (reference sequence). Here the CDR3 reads CASSLGAAGETQYF. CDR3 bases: TGTGCCAGCAGCCTGGGGGCAGCGGGAGAGACCCAGTACTTC.

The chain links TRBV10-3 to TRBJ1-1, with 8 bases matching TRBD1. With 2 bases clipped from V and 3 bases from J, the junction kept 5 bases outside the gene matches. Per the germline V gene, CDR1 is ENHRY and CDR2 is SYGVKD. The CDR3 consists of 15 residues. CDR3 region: CAISERQGAYTEAFF. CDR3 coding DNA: TGTGCCATCAGTGAGAGGCAGGGGGCATACACTGAAGCTTTCTTT.

CDR3 region: CATGRGGLGYNEQFF. DNA for the CDR3: TGTGCCACCGGACGTGGCGGACTAGGGTACAATGAGCAGTTCTTC. The chain employs TRBV24-1 and TRBJ2-1, with 7 bases lining up with TRBD2. This CDR3 has 15 amino acids. V dropped 9 bases and J dropped 4; count of bases not matched to a gene: 11. Germline values: CDR1 KGHDR, CDR2 SFDVKD.

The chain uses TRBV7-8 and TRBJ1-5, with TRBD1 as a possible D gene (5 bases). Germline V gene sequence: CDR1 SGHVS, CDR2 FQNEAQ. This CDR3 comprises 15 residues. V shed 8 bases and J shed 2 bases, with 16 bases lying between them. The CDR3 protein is CASSGADPRNQPQHF. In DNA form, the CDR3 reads TGTGCCAGCTCTGGGGCGGACCCGCGCAATCAGCCCCAGCATTTT.

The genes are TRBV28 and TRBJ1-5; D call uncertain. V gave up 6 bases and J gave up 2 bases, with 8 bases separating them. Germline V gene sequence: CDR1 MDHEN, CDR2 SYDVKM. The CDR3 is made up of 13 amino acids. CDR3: CASREAGNQPQHF. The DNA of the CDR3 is TGTGCCAGCAGGGAAGCGGGCAATCAGCCCCAGCATTTT.

CDR3 bases: TGTGCCAGCAGCCAAGTCCTGAGTAGATACGAGCAGTACGTC. Translation gives CASSQVLSRYEQYV. The V and J genes are TRBV3-1 (or the pseudogene TRBV3-2) and TRBJ2-7; the D is unclear. Trimming removed 1 base from V and 4 bases from J, with 11 bases in between. CDR3 length: 14 amino acids. Germline values: CDR1 LGHDT, CDR2 YNNKEL (reference sequence).

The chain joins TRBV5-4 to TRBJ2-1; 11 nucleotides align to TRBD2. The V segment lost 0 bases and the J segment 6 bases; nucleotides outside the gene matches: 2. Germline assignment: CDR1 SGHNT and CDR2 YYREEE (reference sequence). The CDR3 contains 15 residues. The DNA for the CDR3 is TGTGCCAGCAGCTTGGATAGCGGGAGGGCCAATGAGCAGTTCTTC. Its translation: CASSLDSGRANEQFF. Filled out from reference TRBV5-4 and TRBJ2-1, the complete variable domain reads ETGVTQSPTHLIKTRGQQVTLRCSSQSGHNTVSWYQQALGQGPQFIFQYYREEENGRGNFPPRFSGLQFPNYSSELNVNALELDDSALYLCASSLDSGRANEQFFGPGTRLTVL.

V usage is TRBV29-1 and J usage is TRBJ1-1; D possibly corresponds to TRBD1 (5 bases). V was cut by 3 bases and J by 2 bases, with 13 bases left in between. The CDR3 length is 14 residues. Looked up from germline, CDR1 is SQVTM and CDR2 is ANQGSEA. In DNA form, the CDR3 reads TGCAGCGTTGACTTCGGACAAGGAAACACTGAAGCTTTCTTT. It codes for CSVDFGQGNTEAFF.

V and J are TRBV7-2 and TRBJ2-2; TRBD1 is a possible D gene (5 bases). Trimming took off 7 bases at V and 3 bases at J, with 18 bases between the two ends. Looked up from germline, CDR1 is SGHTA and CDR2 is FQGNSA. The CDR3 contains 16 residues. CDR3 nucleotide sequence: TGTGCCAGCAATACACGGGCAGGGTGGGACACCGGGGAGCTGTTTTTT. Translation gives CASNTRAGWDTGELFF.

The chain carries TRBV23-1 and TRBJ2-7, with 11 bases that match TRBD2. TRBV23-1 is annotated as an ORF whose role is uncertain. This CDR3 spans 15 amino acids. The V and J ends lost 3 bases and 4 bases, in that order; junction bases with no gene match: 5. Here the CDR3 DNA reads TGCGCCAGCAGTCAGTGTCTAGCGGGAGGTTACGAGCAGTACGTC. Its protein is CASSQCLAGGYEQYV.

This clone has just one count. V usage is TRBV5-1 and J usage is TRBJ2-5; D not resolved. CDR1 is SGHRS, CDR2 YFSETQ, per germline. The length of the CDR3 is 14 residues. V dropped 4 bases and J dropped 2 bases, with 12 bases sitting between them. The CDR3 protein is CASSVTPKQETQYF. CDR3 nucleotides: TGCGCCAGCAGCGTCACCCCTAAGCAAGAGACCCAGTACTTC.

As DNA, the CDR3 is TGCGCCAGCAGTGATTTTGCGGGGGCCCACCTCTACGAGCAGTACGTC. It is translated as CASSDFAGAHLYEQYV. The chain employs TRBV10-1 and TRBJ2-7; possibly TRBD2 for D (7 bases). CDR3 length equals 16 residues. V was clipped by 3 bases and J by 3 bases, with 18 bases between them. Germline V lookup: CDR1 WNHNN, CDR2 SYGVQD (reference sequence).

The CDR3 sequence is CASSRQGTEAFF. DNA of the CDR3: TGTGCCAGCAGCCGACAGGGCACTGAAGCTTTCTTT. This chain links TRBV5-5 with TRBJ1-1, with TRBD1 identical over 7 bases. J gave up 4 bases and V 4 bases, and 1 base lay outside the gene matches. CDR1 is SGHKS and CDR2 is YYEKEE in the germline V gene (reference sequence). The CDR3 extends over 12 amino acids.

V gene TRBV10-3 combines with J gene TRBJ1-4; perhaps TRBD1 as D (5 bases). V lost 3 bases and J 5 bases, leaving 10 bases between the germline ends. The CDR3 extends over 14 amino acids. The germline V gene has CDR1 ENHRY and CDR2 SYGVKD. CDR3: CAISEGQGNEKLFF. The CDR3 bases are TGTGCCATCAGTGAAGGGCAGGGCAATGAAAAACTGTTTTTT.

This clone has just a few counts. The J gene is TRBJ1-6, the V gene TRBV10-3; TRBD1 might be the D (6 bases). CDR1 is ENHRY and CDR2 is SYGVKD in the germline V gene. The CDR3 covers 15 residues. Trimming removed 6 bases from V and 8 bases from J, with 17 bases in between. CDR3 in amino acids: CAISPITGPDSPLHF. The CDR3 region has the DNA TGTGCCATCAGCCCGATTACAGGGCCGGATTCACCCCTCCACTTT.

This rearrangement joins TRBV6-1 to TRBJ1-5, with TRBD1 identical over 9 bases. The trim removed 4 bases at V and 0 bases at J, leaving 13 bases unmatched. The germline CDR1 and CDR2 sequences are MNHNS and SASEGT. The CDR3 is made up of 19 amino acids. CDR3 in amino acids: CASSASLTGQGYSNQPQHF. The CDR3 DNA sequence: TGTGCCAGCAGTGCATCTCTTACGGGACAGGGCTATAGCAATCAGCCCCAGCATTTT.

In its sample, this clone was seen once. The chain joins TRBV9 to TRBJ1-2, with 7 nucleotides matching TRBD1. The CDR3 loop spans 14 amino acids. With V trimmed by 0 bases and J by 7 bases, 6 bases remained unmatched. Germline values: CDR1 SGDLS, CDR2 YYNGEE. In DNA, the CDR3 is TGTGCCAGCAGCGTAGCTACGACAGGGTCTGGCTACACCTTC. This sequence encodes CASSVATTGSGYTF.

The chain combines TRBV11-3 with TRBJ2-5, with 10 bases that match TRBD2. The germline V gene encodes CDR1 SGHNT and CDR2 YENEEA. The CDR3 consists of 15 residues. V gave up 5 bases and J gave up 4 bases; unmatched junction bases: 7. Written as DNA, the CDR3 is TGTGCCAGCAGCCTTCGGACTAGCGGCTTAGAGACCCAGTACTTC. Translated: CASSLRTSGLETQYF.

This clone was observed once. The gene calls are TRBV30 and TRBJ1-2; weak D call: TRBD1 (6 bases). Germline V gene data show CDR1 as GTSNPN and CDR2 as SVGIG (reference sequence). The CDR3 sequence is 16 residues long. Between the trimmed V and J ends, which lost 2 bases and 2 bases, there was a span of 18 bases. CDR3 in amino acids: CAWSHLQGPKNYGYTF. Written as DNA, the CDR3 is TGTGCCTGGAGTCACCTCCAGGGGCCCAAGAACTATGGCTACACCTTC.